The 27 T cell receptor beta chains below were found in one sample sequenced in a study of T cells in women clearing cervical HPV infection. Clones were sequenced by immunoSEQ multiplex PCR, and TCRdb holds only the in-frame ones, with some missing. The table gives 20,000 or so clones; the top ten clones make up 6% of it. Source material: blood buffy coat. All receptors come from a woman between 18 and 69 years old with a cervical HPV16 infection that either progressed to CIN3+ or cleared (not recorded which).

As regards this clone: The read terminates 3 residues before the CDR3 end, so the remaining end is supplied by the germline J gene. The chain has TRBV12-3 or TRBV12-4 and TRBJ2-3; D unclear. The CDR3 consists of 11 residues. V was cut by 4 bases and J by 5 bases, with 4 bases left in between. Partial CDR3 DNA: TGTGCCAGCAGTTCAGGAGATACG. Encoded protein: CASSSGDT. The whole CDR3 is CASSSGDTQYF.

In regard to this clone: Coverage ceases 3 residues before the CDR3 finishes, and the germline J gene fills in the end. The chain recombines TRBV25-1 with TRBJ2-4; 9 positions agree with TRBD1. J gave up 5 bases and V 1 base, and 3 bases lay outside the gene matches. CDR1 and CDR2 (germline): MGHDK, SYGVNS. The CDR3 runs 15 residues. This CDR3 is CASSESGQGENIQYF. CDR3 DNA (partial): TGTGCCAGCAGTGAATCGGGACAGGGTGAAAACATT.

In regard to this clone: The CDR3 end falls 3 residues outside the read, so it is completed with the germline J gene. This sequence joins TRBV19 and TRBJ2-1, with a possible D match to TRBD2 (6 bases). The CDR3 totals 16 residues. Trimming pared 3 bases from V and 3 bases from J, leaving 15 bases between. CDR1 is LNHDA and CDR2 is SQIVND in the germline V gene (reference sequence). Partial CDR3 DNA: TGTGCCAGTAGTATCACCTCGACTAGTGTCTACAATGAG. Amino acids: CASSITSTSVYNE. The whole CDR3 region reads CASSITSTSVYNEQFF.

In the case of this clone: An end of the junction differs from the germline gene, which may be a read error. The sequenced fragment ends 3 residues before the CDR3 boundary, so the rest is inferred from the germline J gene. The chain joins TRBV7-2 to TRBJ2-2; TRBD1 matches at 8 bases. Germline V gene lookup returns CDR1 SGHTA and CDR2 FQGNSA. The CDR3 has 15 amino acids. The CDR3 bases that were read are TGTGCCGGCAGCCGGGACAGGCGGAACACCGGGGAG. It codes for CAGSRDRRNTGE. The full CDR3 is CAGSRDRRNTGELFF.

As for this clone: The read is 3 residues too short to cover the CDR3 end, so that end is filled in from the germline J gene. The chain combines TRBV7-2 with TRBJ2-7, with TRBD1 identical over 8 bases. The V segment lost 3 bases and the J segment 2 bases; nucleotides outside the gene matches: 6. The CDR3 sequence is 15 residues long. Germline V lookup: CDR1 SGHTA, CDR2 FQGNSA. This chain's CDR3 is CASSFGQGPPYEQYF. The DNA read from the CDR3 is TGTGCCAGCAGCTTTGGACAGGGCCCCCCCTACGAG. Full variable domain (remainder filled in from reference TRBV7-2 and TRBJ2-7): GAGVSQSPSNKVTEKGKDVELRCDPISGHTALYWYRQSLGQGLEFLIYFQGNSAPDKSGLPSDRFSAERTGGSVSTLTIQRTQQEDSAVYLCASSFGQGPPYEQYFGPGTRLTVT.

By frequency, this clone registers medium-sized. The read comes to an end 3 residues before the CDR3 does, leaving the germline J gene to fill in the end. The sample carries other DNA sequences with the same CDR3. V is TRBV6-1 and J is TRBJ2-7; unclear D gene. CDR1 is MNHNS and CDR2 is SASEGT in the germline V gene. V lost 2 bases and J 3 bases, leaving 5 bases between the germline ends. CDR3 length: 12 amino acids. Incomplete CDR3 DNA: TGTGCCAGCAGTGAACCGGGCTACGAG. It translates to CASSEPGYE. The entire CDR3 reads CASSEPGYEQYF.

About this clone: The CDR3 is cut off 3 residues early in the read; its end comes from the germline J gene. J is TRBJ1-2 and V is TRBV2; no clear D. CDR3 length: 15 residues. Germline CDR1 reads SNHLY; CDR2 reads FYNNEI. The covered CDR3 bases are TGTGCCAGCAGTGAAGTACAAGGGTTGTCCTACGAC. This translates into CASSEVQGLSYD. The complete CDR3 sequence is CASSEVQGLSYDYTF.

Regarding this clone: The DNA ends 3 residues before the CDR3 does, and the rest of the CDR3 is filled in from the germline J gene. The chain employs TRBV20-1 and TRBJ2-4; 10 nucleotides align to TRBD2. Unmatched junction bases numbered 10, after V lost 0 bases and J lost 8 bases. This CDR3 has 16 residues. Germline V gene data show CDR1 as DFQATT and CDR2 as SNEGSKA (reference sequence). The sequenced CDR3 bases are TGCAGTGCTAGAGAACATCTAGCGGGAGCCAGGGACATT. Protein: CSAREHLAGARDI. The CDR3 in its entirety is CSAREHLAGARDIQYF.

Regarding this clone: The read falls 3 residues short of the CDR3 end, and the missing part is taken from the germline J gene. The V and J genes are TRBV19 and TRBJ2-2; 7 positions match TRBD1. There are 16 residues in the CDR3. With V trimmed by 6 bases and J by 7 bases, 14 bases remained unmatched. Germline V gene sequence: CDR1 LNHDA, CDR2 SQIVND (reference sequence). CDR3 DNA (partial): TGTGCCAGTAGCAATCGGAGACAGGGATCCTTCGGGGAG. This translates into CASSNRRQGSFGE. The whole CDR3 protein reads CASSNRRQGSFGELFF.

In the case of this clone: The read ends 3 residues early relative to the CDR3; the germline J gene fills the gap. The J gene is TRBJ1-6, the V gene TRBV5-6; no firm D call. V was trimmed by 6 bases and J by 9 bases, leaving 19 bases between them. This CDR3 is built from 15 residues. CDR1 SGHDT and CDR2 YYEEEE come from the germline V gene. CDR3 DNA, as far as it was read: TGTGCCAGCAACCGCCGGGGTAAGGTCGGTTCACCC. Amino acids: CASNRRGKVGSP. The whole CDR3 reads CASNRRGKVGSPLHF.

Turning to this clone: The sequenced fragment ends 3 residues before the CDR3 boundary, so the rest is inferred from the germline J gene. The rearrangement links TRBV6-1 to TRBJ2-7; 10 nucleotides align to TRBD2. With V trimmed by 2 bases and J by 6 bases, 7 bases remained unmatched. The CDR3 totals 15 residues. From germline, CDR1 is MNHNS and CDR2 SASEGT. The part of the CDR3 DNA that was read is TGTGCCAGCAGTGAACTAGCGGGGGTTAATGGCGAG. Protein: CASSELAGVNGE. The whole CDR3 sequence is CASSELAGVNGEQYF.

As concerns this clone: The read finishes 3 residues shy of the CDR3 end, and the germline J gene is used to complete it. The chain links TRBV20-1 to TRBJ2-4; possibly TRBD1 for D (6 bases). The CDR3 has 17 residues. Germline CDR1 DFQATT, CDR2 SNEGSKA (reference sequence). The V end lost 0 bases, the J end lost 0 bases, and 15 bases lay between the germline ends. CDR3 sequence reads: CSARDLNRVLAKNIQYF. The sequenced CDR3 bases are TGCAGTGCTAGAGATCTCAACAGGGTCCTAGCCAAAAACATT.

Concerning this clone: The read finishes 3 residues shy of the CDR3 end, and the germline J gene is used to complete it. J is TRBJ2-3 and V is TRBV11-2; a possible D gene is TRBD2 (6 bases). The CDR3 extends over 14 amino acids. V dropped 1 base and J dropped 4 bases, with 9 bases sitting between them. Germline CDR1 is SGHAT and CDR2 is FQNNGV. The CDR3 sequence: CASSLGRASDTQYF. The CDR3 bases that were read are TGTGCCAGCAGCTTAGGGAGGGCCTCAGATACG.

As regards this clone: Read data end 3 residues before the CDR3 end; the end is taken from the germline J gene. The chain is built from TRBV28 and TRBJ2-1, with 8 bases that match TRBD1. The CDR3 spans 15 residues. Germline CDR1 MDHEN, CDR2 SYDVKM. V lost 3 bases, J lost 4 bases, and 5 bases stayed unmatched. CDR3 sequence: CASSFRGQVYNEQFF. Incomplete CDR3 DNA: TGTGCCAGCAGTTTTAGGGGACAGGTTTACAATGAG.

As for this clone: From the germline J gene comes the end of the CDR3, since the read stops 3 residues before it. This chain uses TRBV30 with TRBJ1-2, with D uncertain. Germline V CDR1 and CDR2: GTSNPN, SVGIG (reference sequence). This CDR3 comprises 15 residues. This CDR3 reads CAWRFSGSSSYDYTF. The CDR3 DNA, read in part, is TGTGCCTGGAGATTTAGCGGGAGTTCCTCCTACGAC.

Details on this clone: The read is 3 residues too short to cover the CDR3 end, so that end is filled in from the germline J gene. V usage is TRBV5-4 and J usage is TRBJ1-4, with 9 positions matching TRBD1. CDR1 and CDR2 (germline): SGHNT, YYREEE (reference sequence). V was pared by 4 bases and J by 7 bases, with 5 bases of the junction left unmatched. The CDR3 runs to 14 residues. Partial CDR3 DNA: TGTGCCAGCAGCCGGGACAGGGCGGGTGAAAAA. Translation: CASSRDRAGEK. The full CDR3 sequence reads CASSRDRAGEKLFF. Based on the CDR3 plus reference TRBV5-4 and TRBJ1-4, the full variable domain is ETGVTQSPTHLIKTRGQQVTLRCSSQSGHNTVSWYQQALGQGPQFIFQYYREEENGRGNFPPRFSGLQFPNYSSELNVNALELDDSALYLCASSRDRAGEKLFFGSGTQLSVL.

Comments on this clone: The read ends 3 residues shy of where the CDR3 ends; the end is completed using the germline J gene. The chain links TRBV27 to TRBJ2-5, with 9 positions matching TRBD1. The junction had 5 bases not matched to a gene; V was cut back by 0 bases and J by 6 bases. Per germline, CDR1 MNHEY and CDR2 SMNVEV (reference sequence). The CDR3 contains 15 residues. The covered CDR3 bases are TGTGCCAGCAGTTTATCGGGGACAGGGTGGAAGACC. Amino acid sequence: CASSLSGTGWKT. In full, the CDR3 reads CASSLSGTGWKTQYF.

To note about this clone: The read falls 3 residues short of the CDR3 end, and the missing part is taken from the germline J gene. The genes are TRBV7-9 and TRBJ1-1; 7 bases map to TRBD1. Germline-derived CDR1 and CDR2 are SEHNR and FQNEAQ (reference sequence). J was trimmed by 4 bases and V by 5 bases; bases with no gene match: 4. The CDR3 length is 13 residues. CDR3 sequence: CASSQAGGTEAFF. The part of the CDR3 DNA that was read is TGTGCCAGCAGCCAAGCAGGGGGCACTGAA.

As regards this clone: The read stops 3 residues short of the end of the CDR3; the missing end is completed from the germline J gene. The chain links TRBV5-6 to TRBJ1-2; 11 bases are a match to TRBD1. Germline V gives CDR1 SGHDT, CDR2 YYEEEE. CDR3 length: 15 amino acids. CDR3 DNA (partial): TGTGCCAGCAGCTTGCCCGGGACAGGGGGGTTGGGC. It is translated as CASSLPGTGGLG. The full CDR3 is CASSLPGTGGLGYTF. Based on the CDR3 plus reference TRBV5-6 and TRBJ1-2, the full variable domain is DAGVTQSPTHLIKTRGQQVTLRCSPKSGHDTVSWYQQALGQGPQFIFQYYEEEERQRGNFPDRFSGHQFPNYSSELNVNALLLGDSALYLCASSLPGTGGLGYTFGSGTRLTVV.

The CDR3 loop is CASSLDRGRGLSSYNEQFF. CDR3 DNA (partial): TGCGCCAGCAGCCTAGACAGGGGCCGGGGACTGAGCTCCTACAATGAG. This sequence joins TRBV5-1 and TRBJ2-1; 8 bases fit TRBD1. The CDR3 end is not reached by the read, which stops 3 residues before it; the germline J gene fills it in. After removal of 4 bases from V and 0 bases from J, the junction contained 15 bases not matched to a gene. Germline V gene data show CDR1 as SGHRS and CDR2 as YFSETQ. This CDR3 is built from 19 residues. Complete variable domain (other parts from reference TRBV5-1 and TRBJ2-1): KAGVTQTPRYLIKTRGQQVTLSCSPISGHRSVSWYQQTPGQGLQFLFEYFSETQRNKGNFPGRFSGRQFSNSRSEMNVSTLELGDSALYLCASSLDRGRGLSSYNEQFFGPGTRLTVL.

Comments on this clone: The CDR3 goes on 3 residues after the read ends, and that part is filled in from the germline J gene. The J gene is TRBJ2-7, the V gene TRBV28; 11 bases agree with TRBD2. This CDR3 has 15 residues. Germline loops: CDR1 MDHEN, CDR2 SYDVKM. The ends lost 1 base at V and 4 bases at J; junction bases unmatched: 3. The CDR3 region is CASSLSGLAEYEQYF. The sequenced CDR3 bases are TGTGCCAGCAGTTTATCGGGACTAGCGGAGTACGAG.

A word on this clone: The observed sequence ends 3 residues before the CDR3 terminus, with the missing tail filled in from the germline J gene. This chain joins TRBV15 and TRBJ2-7; D unclear. Trimming stripped 0 bases from V and 2 bases from J, with 2 bases between. CDR3 length: 12 residues. Germline CDR1 LNHNV, CDR2 YYDKDF (reference sequence). The CDR3 sequence: CATSRDTYEQYF. CDR3 DNA (partial): TGTGCCACCAGCAGAGATACCTACGAG.

Comments on this clone: The read ends 3 residues shy of where the CDR3 ends; the end is completed using the germline J gene. The rearrangement uses TRBV7-2 and TRBJ2-1, with 7 positions matching TRBD2. Germline loops: CDR1 SGHTA, CDR2 FQGNSA. CDR3 length equals 14 residues. V shed 5 bases, J shed 4 bases, and the junction held 5 bases outside the gene matches. CDR3 residues: CASSTLAGYNEQFF. Partial CDR3 DNA: TGTGCCAGCAGCACCTTAGCGGGTTACAATGAG.

Turning to this clone: The sequence runs out 3 residues before the end of the CDR3; the remainder is reconstructed from the germline J gene. The chain uses TRBV29-1 and TRBJ2-5, with D unresolved. The CDR3 sequence is 12 residues long. CDR1 is SQVTM and CDR2 is ANQGSEA in the germline V gene. Deletions cut 4 bases from V and 2 bases from J, with 8 bases between. The CDR3 bases that were read are TGCAGCGTTGGTAGGGTTCAAGAGACC. This translates into CSVGRVQET. The full CDR3 protein is CSVGRVQETQYF.

Comment on this clone: The read is 3 residues too short to cover the CDR3 end, so that end is filled in from the germline J gene. The rearrangement links TRBV7-9 to TRBJ1-2; 8 nucleotides line up with TRBD1. CDR3 length: 15 amino acids. The ends lost 0 bases at V and 3 bases at J; junction bases unmatched: 3. Germline V gene lookup returns CDR1 SEHNR and CDR2 FQNEAQ (reference sequence). Incomplete CDR3 DNA: TGTGCCAGCAGCTTAGCCCACAGGGGGGACTATGGC. Translating it yields CASSLAHRGDYG. The full-length CDR3 reads as CASSLAHRGDYGYTF.

With respect to this clone: The read ends 3 residues before the CDR3 terminus; that terminus is restored from the germline J gene. The chain has TRBV2 and TRBJ2-5, with 9 bases identical to TRBD1. The trim removed 3 bases at V and 3 bases at J, leaving 2 bases unmatched. Germline V lookup: CDR1 SNHLY, CDR2 FYNNEI. This CDR3 is built from 14 residues. The CDR3: CASSEGTGKETQYF. The DNA read from the CDR3 is TGTGCCAGCAGTGAGGGGACAGGGAAAGAGACC. Based on the CDR3 plus reference TRBV2 and TRBJ2-5, the full variable domain is EPEVTQTPSHQVTQMGQEVILRCVPISNHLYFYWYRQILGQKVEFLVSFYNNEISEKSEIFDDQFSVERPDGSNFTLKIRSTKLEDSAMYFCASSEGTGKETQYFGPGTRLLVL.

About this clone: The observed sequence ends 3 residues before the CDR3 terminus, with the missing tail filled in from the germline J gene. The chain is built from TRBV28 and TRBJ2-4; D is perhaps TRBD1 (5 bases). Germline values: CDR1 MDHEN, CDR2 SYDVKM. CDR3 length: 16 amino acids. Partial CDR3 DNA: TGTGCCAGCAGTTTCAGTTTTGGATGGGGCAATCAGCCT. As protein: CASSFSFGWGNQP. The full-length CDR3 reads as CASSFSFGWGNQPQYF.